These T cell receptor beta chains were read from a single sample in a study of beta chain features in type 1 diabetes. Profiling relied on immunoSEQ multiplex PCR, and the TCRdb table lists in-frame clones only, not all of them. The data hold about 640,000 clones, with 9.5% to 15% observed a single time. Sequencing used naive CD4+ T cells from blood. Receptor source: a man aged 25 to 45 with type 1 diabetes. The CDR3 runs from the conserved cysteine through the conserved F or W. The D gene is left open where the match is weak. Clone size, where shown, is once, few, many, or a class for clones that have expanded.

J gene: TRBJ2-1
D gene: TRBD2
V gene: TRBV7-9
clone size: .
CDR3 protein: CASRRTTSGEGEQFF
CDR3 DNA: TGTGCCAGCAGACGTACGACTAGCGGGGAGGGTGAGCAGTTCTTC

J gene: TRBJ1-2
D gene: .
V gene: TRBV14
clone size: .
CDR3 protein: CASSPRRQSSNYGYTF
CDR3 DNA: TGTGCCAGCAGCCCCCGGCGACAGTCCTCTAACTATGGCTACACCTTC

J gene: TRBJ2-1
D gene: TRBD2
V gene: TRBV29-1
clone size: .
CDR3 protein: CSVERSAGGYNEQFF
CDR3 DNA: TGCAGCGTAGAAAGGTCAGCGGGGGGATACAATGAGCAGTTCTTC

J gene: TRBJ2-4
D gene: .
V gene: TRBV29-1
clone size: few
CDR3 protein: CSVRIGHSKNIQYF
CDR3 DNA: TGCAGCGTTAGAATTGGACATTCCAAAAACATTCAGTACTTC

J gene: TRBJ1-5
D gene: .
V gene: TRBV4-2
clone size: few
CDR3 protein: CASSGGDYSNQPQHF
CDR3 DNA: TGTGCCAGCTCGGGGGGGGATTATAGCAATCAGCCCCAGCATTTT

J gene: TRBJ1-2
D gene: TRBD1
V gene: TRBV25-1
clone size: .
CDR3 protein: CASSEWGGGAYGYTF
CDR3 DNA: TGTGCCAGCAGTGAATGGGGAGGGGGCGCTTACGGCTACACCTTC

J gene: TRBJ1-5
D gene: .
V gene: TRBV2
clone size: .
CDR3 protein: CASSDVGVRQPQHF
CDR3 DNA: TGTGCCAGCAGTGATGTTGGGGTAAGGCAGCCCCAGCATTTT

J gene: TRBJ1-4
D gene: TRBD1
V gene: TRBV30
clone size: .
CDR3 protein: CAWRTGVHEKLFF
CDR3 DNA: TGTGCCTGGAGGACAGGGGTTCATGAAAAACTGTTTTTT

J gene: TRBJ2-7
D gene: .
V gene: TRBV4-1
clone size: .
CDR3 protein: CASSRLGLHQNYEQYF
CDR3 DNA: TGCGCCAGCAGCCGTTTGGGACTCCATCAAAACTACGAGCAGTACTTC

J gene: TRBJ2-5
D gene: .
V gene: TRBV28
clone size: few
CDR3 protein: CASSFDRIGRETQYF
CDR3 DNA: TGTGCCAGCAGTTTTGACAGAATAGGGAGGGAGACCCAGTACTTC

J gene: TRBJ2-1
D gene: TRBD1
V gene: TRBV11-2
clone size: .
CDR3 protein: CASSSGQGIYNEQFF
CDR3 DNA: TGTGCCAGCAGCTCGGGACAGGGGATTTACAATGAGCAGTTCTTC

J gene: TRBJ1-6
D gene: .
V gene: TRBV5-1
clone size: .
CDR3 protein: CASSSVTDSNSPLHF
CDR3 DNA: TGCGCCAGCAGCTCGGTGACAGATTCCAATTCACCCCTCCACTTT

J gene: TRBJ2-3
D gene: .
V gene: TRBV7-2
clone size: few
CDR3 protein: CASSLGDLDTQYF
CDR3 DNA: TGTGCCAGCAGCTTAGGGGACCTAGATACGCAGTATTTT

J gene: TRBJ2-6
D gene: TRBD1
V gene: TRBV18
clone size: few
CDR3 protein: CASSLQGDGANVLTF
CDR3 DNA: TGTGCCAGCTCACTTCAGGGGGATGGGGCCAACGTCCTGACTTTC

J gene: TRBJ2-1
D gene: .
V gene: TRBV29-1
clone size: few
CDR3 protein: CSVESSVEQFF
CDR3 DNA: TGCAGCGTCGAATCTAGCGTTGAGCAGTTCTTC

J gene: TRBJ2-7
D gene: .
V gene: TRBV6-5
clone size: .
CDR3 protein: CASSYRFKIGSYEQYF
CDR3 DNA: TGTGCCAGCAGTTACCGATTTAAAATAGGGTCCTACGAGCAGTACTTC

J gene: TRBJ1-1
D gene: .
V gene: TRBV18
clone size: .
CDR3 protein: CASSPLRDTEAFF
CDR3 DNA: TGTGCCAGCTCACCACTTAGGGACACTGAAGCTTTCTTT